These 17 T cell receptor beta chains were all obtained from the same sample, sequenced in a study of blood T cells in healthy people across ages. Combining a sample-barcoded 5' primer with a J-beta primer mix, a second PCR ran for 7 to 11 cycles. TCRdb re-analysed the 5' RACE reads in MiXCR, keeping a single row per CDR3 protein. The table lists fewer than 800,000 distinct CDR3 sequences, under 25% of them singletons, with more than 3% in the top ten. Sequencing was carried out using blood. Every receptor here comes from a man between 65 and 79 years old in good health.

The sample holds a few counts of this clonotype. One junction end disagrees with the germline gene, perhaps due to a read error. The chain couples TRBV5-6 to TRBJ2-6; TRBD1 matches at 10 bases. The germline V gene has CDR1 SGHDT and CDR2 YYEEEE. CDR3 length: 18 residues. CDR3 DNA: TGTGCCGGCAGCTTGTTAGGGACAGGGGCATCTGGGGCCAACGTCCTGACTTTC. It is translated as CAGSLLGTGASGANVLTF.

This clonotype has only a few counts. V usage is TRBV27 and J usage is TRBJ2-4; TRBD2 is a possible D gene (5 bases). V was trimmed by 2 bases and J by 6 bases, leaving 14 bases between them. The CDR3 consists of 15 residues. The germline CDR1 and CDR2 sequences are MNHEY and SMNVEV (reference sequence). The DNA of the CDR3 is TGTGCCAGCAGTTTAAGGAGAGGGATGGGAAACATTCAGTACTTC. Protein sequence: CASSLRRGMGNIQYF.

This clonotype occurred a few times. The chain uses TRBV11-2 and TRBJ2-2; TRBD2 aligns across 7 bases. From germline, CDR1 is SGHAT and CDR2 FQNNGV. The junction had 25 bases not matched to a gene; V was cut back by 5 bases and J by 10 bases. This CDR3 spans 19 amino acids. CDR3 residues: CASSTEDWREGWHLEELFF. The CDR3 coding sequence is TGTGCCAGCAGCACAGAGGACTGGAGGGAGGGGTGGCACCTAGAGGAGCTGTTTTTT.

This clonotype was recorded a few times. V and J are TRBV28 and TRBJ2-1; D gene unclear. Trimming took 2 bases from V and 7 from J, leaving 9 bases between them. There are 13 residues in the CDR3. Germline CDR1 is MDHEN and CDR2 is SYDVKM. The CDR3 DNA sequence: TGTGCCAGCAGTTTACCCCTTGGAAATGAGCAGTTCTTC. It is translated as CASSLPLGNEQFF.

The rearrangement joins TRBV5-1 to TRBJ2-7, with D possibly matching TRBD1 (7 bases). Trimming took off 2 bases at V and 3 bases at J, with 15 bases between the two ends. The CDR3 loop spans 15 amino acids. The germline V gene has CDR1 SGHRS and CDR2 YFSETQ. The CDR3 sequence is CASSLGGTDVYEQYF. CDR3 nucleotides: TGCGCCAGCAGCTTAGGGGGGACAGACGTCTACGAGCAGTACTTC.

Comment on this clonotype: A read error may produce the germline difference seen at one junction end. J is TRBJ1-4 and V is TRBV5-1; D not certain. CDR3 size: 16 residues. Germline values: CDR1 SGHRS, CDR2 YFSETQ. This CDR3 reads CASSLGTLAANEELFF. The CDR3 coding sequence is TGCGCCAGCAGCTTGGGGACGCTGGCGGCTAATGAAGAACTGTTTTTT.

This clonotype was detected many times. The rearrangement links TRBV18 to TRBJ2-3; TRBD2 aligns across 11 bases. The CDR3 has 16 amino acids. Per germline, CDR1 KGHSH and CDR2 LQKENI. Trimming removed 3 bases from V and 1 base from J; junction bases left unmatched: 3. The CDR3 here is CASSPSTSGGTDTQYF. The CDR3 bases are TGTGCCAGCTCACCCTCGACTAGCGGGGGCACAGATACGCAGTATTTT.

The chain is built from TRBV7-9 and TRBJ1-2, with D hard to call. V was clipped by 5 bases and J by 4 bases, with 14 bases between them. The CDR3 runs 14 residues. Germline V gene lookup returns CDR1 SEHNR and CDR2 FQNEAQ (reference sequence). In nucleotides, the CDR3 is TGTGCCAGCAGCCCGATATCGGAGAGCTATGGCTACACCTTC. This codes for CASSPISESYGYTF.

In this sample, this clonotype turned up a few times. The chain employs TRBV10-2 and TRBJ2-3; TRBD1 agrees at 10 bases. Germline V gives CDR1 WSHSY, CDR2 SAAADI. This CDR3 is 15 amino acids long. V was clipped by 6 bases and J by 3 bases; unmatched bases: 6. The CDR3 nucleotides are TGCGCCAGCAGGATGGGACAGGGGATTACAGATACGCAGTATTTT. Encoded protein: CASRMGQGITDTQYF.

This clonotype has just a few counts. The V and J genes are TRBV9 and TRBJ2-7; D is unclear. The V end lost 2 bases, the J end lost 5 bases, and 14 bases lay between the germline ends. This CDR3 is built from 14 residues. CDR1 SGDLS and CDR2 YYNGEE come from the germline V gene. CDR3 nucleotide sequence: TGTGCCAGCAGCGTCGAAGCTCTCCGTGACGAGCAGTACTTC. It translates to CASSVEALRDEQYF. Full variable domain (rest looked up from reference TRBV9 and TRBJ2-7): DSGVTQTPKHLITATGQRVTLRCSPRSGDLSVYWYQQSLDQGLQFLIQYYNGEERAKGNILERFSAQQFPDLHSELNLSSLELGDSALYFCASSVEALRDEQYFGPGTRLTVT.

V is TRBV12-3 or TRBV12-4 and J is TRBJ1-1; D is possibly TRBD1 (5 bases). The CDR3 covers 15 residues. V lost 4 bases and J lost 6, with 18 bases in between. The CDR3, as DNA: TGTGCCAGCAGTTCCCGGGACCCTGGTACGGCTGAAGCTTTCTTT. It is translated as CASSSRDPGTAEAFF.

The CDR3 reads CSARDAGQSYYGYTF. The CDR3 DNA is TGCAGTGCTAGAGATGCGGGACAGTCCTACTATGGCTACACCTTC. The chain has TRBV20-1 and TRBJ1-2; 7 bases are shared with TRBD1. The CDR3 has 15 residues. J lost 3 bases, V lost 0 bases, and 7 bases had no gene match. CDR1 is DFQATT, CDR2 SNEGSKA, per germline (reference sequence).

The J gene is TRBJ2-7, the V gene TRBV15, with D possibly being TRBD2 (6 bases). The J call may be incorrect, as the DNA end agrees better with TRBJ2-5. CDR1 is LNHNV, CDR2 YYDKDF, per germline (reference sequence). The CDR3 is 16 residues long. CDR3 protein: CATSRDRGTAKETQYF. DNA of the CDR3: TGTGCCACCAGCAGAGATCGCGGGACTGCAAAAGAGACCCAGTACTTC.

The CDR3 loop reads CASSLTGTTNEQFF. The CDR3 bases are TGTGCCAGCAGCTTAACGGGGACTACCAATGAGCAGTTCTTC. The chain has TRBV7-3 and TRBJ2-5, with 7 bases lining up with TRBD2. The J call is uncertain, as TRBJ2-1 better fits the DNA end. Germline loops: CDR1 SGHTA, CDR2 FQGTGA. CDR3 size: 14 residues.

The chain uses TRBV5-4 and TRBJ2-5; a weak D match, TRBD1 (6 bases). The germline CDR1 and CDR2 sequences are SGHNT and YYREEE (reference sequence). This CDR3 contains 15 residues. The V and J ends lost 0 bases and 0 bases respectively, with 9 bases between them. CDR3 amino acids: CASSLGQGYQETQYF. DNA of the CDR3: TGTGCCAGCAGCTTGGGGCAGGGGTACCAAGAGACCCAGTACTTC.

This clonotype was seen more than once but under ten times. The chain recombines TRBV5-1 with TRBJ1-2, with 9 positions matching TRBD1. The J segment lost 4 bases and the V segment lost 1 base, leaving 8 bases of the junction unmatched. The CDR3 consists of 16 residues. Germline V lookup: CDR1 SGHRS, CDR2 YFSETQ. CDR3 coding DNA: TGCGCCAGCAGCTTGACACCGGGACAGGGAATCTATGGCTACACCTTC. It translates to CASSLTPGQGIYGYTF.

In this sample, this clonotype turned up a few times. The chain carries TRBV3-1 and TRBJ2-5; D may correspond to TRBD1 or TRBD2 (5 bases each). Trimming removed 0 bases from V and 6 bases from J, with 5 bases in between. Germline CDR1 reads LGHDT; CDR2 reads YNNKEL (reference sequence). This CDR3 region has 12 residues. CDR3 nucleotides: TGTGCCAGCAGCCAAGAGGGACAGACCCAGTACTTC. Amino acids: CASSQEGQTQYF.